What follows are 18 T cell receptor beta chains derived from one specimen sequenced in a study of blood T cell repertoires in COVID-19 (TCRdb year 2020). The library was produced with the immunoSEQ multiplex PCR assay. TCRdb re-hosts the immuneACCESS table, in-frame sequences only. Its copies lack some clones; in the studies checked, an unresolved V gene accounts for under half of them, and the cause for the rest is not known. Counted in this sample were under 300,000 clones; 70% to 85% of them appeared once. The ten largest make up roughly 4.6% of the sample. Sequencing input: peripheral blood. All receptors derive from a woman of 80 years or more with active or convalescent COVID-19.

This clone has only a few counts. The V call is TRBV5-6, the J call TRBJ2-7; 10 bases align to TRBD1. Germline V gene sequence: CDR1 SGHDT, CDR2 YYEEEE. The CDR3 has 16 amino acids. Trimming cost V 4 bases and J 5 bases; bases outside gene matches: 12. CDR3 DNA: TGTGCCAGCAGCCTGACCCCCGGGACAGGGGTCAACGAGCAGTACTTC. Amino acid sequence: CASSLTPGTGVNEQYF.

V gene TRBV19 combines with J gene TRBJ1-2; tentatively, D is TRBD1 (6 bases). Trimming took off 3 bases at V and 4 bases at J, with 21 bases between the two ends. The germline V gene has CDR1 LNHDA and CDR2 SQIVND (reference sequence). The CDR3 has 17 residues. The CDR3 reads CASSILRQANLPYGYTF. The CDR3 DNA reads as TGTGCCAGTAGTATTCTCCGACAGGCGAATCTTCCCTATGGCTACACCTTC.

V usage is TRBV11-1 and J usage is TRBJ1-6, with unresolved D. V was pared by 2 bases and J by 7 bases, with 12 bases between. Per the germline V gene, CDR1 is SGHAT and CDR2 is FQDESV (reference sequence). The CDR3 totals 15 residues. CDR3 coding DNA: TGTGCCAGCAGCTTACAGACCGGGAGGAATTCACCCCTCCACTTT. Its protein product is CASSLQTGRNSPLHF.

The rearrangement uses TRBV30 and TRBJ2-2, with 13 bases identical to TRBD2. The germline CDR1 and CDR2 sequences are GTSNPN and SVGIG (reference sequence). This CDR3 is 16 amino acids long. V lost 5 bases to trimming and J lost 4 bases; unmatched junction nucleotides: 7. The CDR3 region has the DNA TGTGCCTGGGGCGGACTAGCGGGAGTAAGCACCGGGGAGCTGTTTTTT. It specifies CAWGGLAGVSTGELFF. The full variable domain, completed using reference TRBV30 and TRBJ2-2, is SQTIHQWPATLVQPVGSPLSLECTVEGTSNPNLYWYRQAAGRGLQLLFYSVGIGQISSEVPQNLSASRPQDRQFILSSKKLLLSDSGFYLCAWGGLAGVSTGELFFGEGSRLTVL.

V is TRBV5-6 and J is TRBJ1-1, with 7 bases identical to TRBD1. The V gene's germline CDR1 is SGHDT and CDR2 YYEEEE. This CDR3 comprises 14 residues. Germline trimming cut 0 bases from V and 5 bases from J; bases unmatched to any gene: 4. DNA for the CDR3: TGTGCCAGCAGCTTGGACAGGGGAGTAACTGAAGCTTTCTTT. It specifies CASSLDRGVTEAFF. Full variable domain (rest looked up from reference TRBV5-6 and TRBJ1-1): DAGVTQSPTHLIKTRGQQVTLRCSPKSGHDTVSWYQQALGQGPQFIFQYYEEEERQRGNFPDRFSGHQFPNYSSELNVNALLLGDSALYLCASSLDRGVTEAFFGQGTRLTVV.

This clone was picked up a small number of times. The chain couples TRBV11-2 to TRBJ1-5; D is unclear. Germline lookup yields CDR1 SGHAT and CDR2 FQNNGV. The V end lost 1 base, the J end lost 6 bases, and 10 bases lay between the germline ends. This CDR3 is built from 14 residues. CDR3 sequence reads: CASSLGPPSQPQHF. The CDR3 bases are TGTGCCAGCAGCTTAGGCCCCCCGAGTCAGCCCCAGCATTTT.

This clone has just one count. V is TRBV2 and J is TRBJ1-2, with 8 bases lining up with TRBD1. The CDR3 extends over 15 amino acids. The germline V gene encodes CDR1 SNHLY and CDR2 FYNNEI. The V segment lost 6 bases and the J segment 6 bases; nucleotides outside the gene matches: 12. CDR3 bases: TGTGCCAGCAGGGCCGGATTGGACAGGGTTAATGGCTACACCTTC. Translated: CASRAGLDRVNGYTF. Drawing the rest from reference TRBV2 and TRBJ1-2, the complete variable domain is EPEVTQTPSHQVTQMGQEVILRCVPISNHLYFYWYRQILGQKVEFLVSFYNNEISEKSEIFDDQFSVERPDGSNFTLKIRSTKLEDSAMYFCASRAGLDRVNGYTFGSGTRLTVV.

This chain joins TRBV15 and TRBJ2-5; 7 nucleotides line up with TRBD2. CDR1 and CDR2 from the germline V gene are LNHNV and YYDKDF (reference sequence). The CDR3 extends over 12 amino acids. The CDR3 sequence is CALSEGGETQYF. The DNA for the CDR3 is TGTGCTCTGTCGGAGGGAGGGGAGACCCAGTACTTC.

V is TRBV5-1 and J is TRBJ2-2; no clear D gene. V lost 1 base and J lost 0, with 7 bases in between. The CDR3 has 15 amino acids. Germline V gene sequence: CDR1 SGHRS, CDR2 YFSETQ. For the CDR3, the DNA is TGCGCCAGCAGCTTGCGTGGAGCGAACACCGGGGAGCTGTTTTTT. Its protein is CASSLRGANTGELFF.

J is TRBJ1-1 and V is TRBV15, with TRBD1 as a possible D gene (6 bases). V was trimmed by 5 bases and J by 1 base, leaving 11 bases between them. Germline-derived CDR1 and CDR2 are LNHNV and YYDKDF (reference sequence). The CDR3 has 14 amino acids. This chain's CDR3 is CATSRTATNTEAFF. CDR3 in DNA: TGTGCCACCAGCCGGACAGCCACGAACACTGAAGCTTTCTTT.

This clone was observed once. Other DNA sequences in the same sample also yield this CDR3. CDR3 in amino acids: CASSLDYEQYF. The CDR3 DNA sequence: TGTGCCAGCTCCCTAGATTACGAGCAGTACTTC. V gene TRBV18 combines with J gene TRBJ2-7, with D unclear. This CDR3 is 11 amino acids long. Per germline, CDR1 KGHSH and CDR2 LQKENI. Trimming left V 6 bases short and J 4 bases short, with 7 bases between.

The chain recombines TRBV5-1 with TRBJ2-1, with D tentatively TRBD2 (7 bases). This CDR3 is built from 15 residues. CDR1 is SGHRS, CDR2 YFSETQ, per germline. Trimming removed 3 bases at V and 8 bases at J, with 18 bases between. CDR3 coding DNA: TGCGCCAGCAGCTGGGGGGGGGCCGGTACCGATGAGCAGTTCTTC. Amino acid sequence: CASSWGGAGTDEQFF.

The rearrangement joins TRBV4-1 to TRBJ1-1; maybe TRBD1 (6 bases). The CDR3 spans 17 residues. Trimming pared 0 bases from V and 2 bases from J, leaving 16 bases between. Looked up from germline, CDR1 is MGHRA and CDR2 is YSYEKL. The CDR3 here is CASSQEGAGALNTEAFF. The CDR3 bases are TGCGCCAGCAGCCAAGAAGGAGCAGGGGCTTTAAACACTGAAGCTTTCTTT.

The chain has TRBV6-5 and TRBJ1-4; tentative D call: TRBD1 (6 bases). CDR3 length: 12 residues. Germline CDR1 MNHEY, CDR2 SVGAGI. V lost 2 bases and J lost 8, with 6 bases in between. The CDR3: CASSYGGEKLFF. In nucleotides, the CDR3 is TGTGCCAGCAGTTACGGGGGCGAAAAACTGTTTTTT.

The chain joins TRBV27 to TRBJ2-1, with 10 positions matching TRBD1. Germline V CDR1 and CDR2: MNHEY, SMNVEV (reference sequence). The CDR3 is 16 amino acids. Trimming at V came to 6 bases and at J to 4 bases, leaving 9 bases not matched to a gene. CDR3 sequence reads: CASRKIRDRGYNEQFF. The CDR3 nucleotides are TGTGCCAGCAGGAAGATCCGGGACAGGGGTTACAATGAGCAGTTCTTC.

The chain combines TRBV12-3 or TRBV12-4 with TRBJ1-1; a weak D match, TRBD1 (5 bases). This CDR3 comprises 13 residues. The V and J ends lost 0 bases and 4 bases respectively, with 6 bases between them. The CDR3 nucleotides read TGTGCCAGCAGTTTAGCGGGGCTCACTGAAGCTTTCTTT. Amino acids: CASSLAGLTEAFF.

The CDR3 loop is CASSELAGLSQPQHF. The CDR3 DNA sequence: TGTGCCAGCAGTGAATTGGCAGGTCTATCTCAGCCCCAGCATTTT. This chain joins TRBV6-1 and TRBJ1-5; D unresolved. Germline CDR1 and CDR2: MNHNS and SASEGT. CDR3 length: 15 residues. Trimming removed 2 bases at V and 6 bases at J, with 14 bases between.

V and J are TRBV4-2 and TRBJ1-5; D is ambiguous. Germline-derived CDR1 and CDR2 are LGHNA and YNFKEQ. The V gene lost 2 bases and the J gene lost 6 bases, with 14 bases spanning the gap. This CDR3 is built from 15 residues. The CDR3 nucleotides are TGTGCCAGCAGCCAAAGCGCGGTGGGAGGTCAGCCCCAGCATTTT. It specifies CASSQSAVGGQPQHF.